This T cell receptor beta chain stems from a study of cytomegalovirus exposure and HLA in healthy donors. Primers: 60 Vbeta forward and 13 Jbeta reverse. Repertoires were generated with immunoSEQ multiplex PCR, while TCRdb's copy carries only in-frame clones and drops some. The repertoire holds some 100,000 clones, with 60% to 85% as singletons. The germline CDR1 and CDR2 sequences are SEHNR and FQNEAQ (reference sequence). Trimming cost V 8 bases and J 5 bases, with 18 bases left between them. The CDR3 sequence is 14 residues long. The clonotype comes from a man in his forties or fifties in good health and CMV-seronegative. The chain links TRBV7-9 to TRBJ2-5, with TRBD1 as a possible D gene (6 bases). Sequenced input: PBMCs. CDR3 loop: CASSLAGETETQYF. In DNA, the CDR3 is TGTGCCAGCTCCTTAGCAGGGGAAACGGAGACCCAGTACTTC.